Listed here is a single T cell receptor (beta chain). The data are from a study of PD-L1 blockade in urothelial cancer. Across the study: Samples came from 3 weeks, at the second dose, and 6 weeks into treatment.

Time point denoted: pretreatment peripheral blood. CDR3 size: 16 residues. Germline lookup yields CDR1 SNHLY and CDR2 FYNNEI. The V end was cut by 5 bases, the J end by 0 bases, with 14 bases between. TCRdb's table, derived via immunoSEQ multiplex PCR, lists solely in-frame clones and lacks some. The sample includes roughly 55,000 clones, 86% seen only once; the top ten take 20% to 25%. The TCR sequence derives from a man between 60 and 75 years old with urothelial cancer. Sequenced material: PBMCs, taken around atezolizumab (anti-PD-L1) treatment. The genes are TRBV2 and TRBJ1-5; D might be TRBD1 (6 bases). CDR3 sequence: CASSSGPGDSNQPQHF. The CDR3 DNA follows: TGTGCCAGCAGTTCAGGGCCAGGGGATAGCAATCAGCCCCAGCATTTT.